This TCR beta chain was sequenced in a study of blood T cell repertoires in COVID-19 (dated by TCRdb to 2018 to 2020). About the full investigation: Collaborator samples came from the United States, Italy and Spain and covered acute and convalescent phases of COVID-19. Samples were obtained from the ongoing ImmuneRACE study (first 160 participants) and from 1,254 subjects provided by 6 global collaborators. The dataset comprised deeply sampled blood TCRbeta repertoires from subjects exposed to, actively infected with, or recovered from COVID-19. The repertoires were made available in a free public database intended to serve as a resource for research on the immune response to SARS-CoV-2. The material from the prospective study consisted of cDNA or gDNA derived from T cells, B-cell-depleted T cells, or PBMCs. A de-identified subject ID, COVID-19 status, age in years and sex were almost always included in the sample metadata. Where HLA class I and class II types were available, the types were taken from metadata supplied by the sample provider, not from assay-based typing. Study-level results and caveats: Clinical and demographic metadata were provided uncurated, with the amount varying by source and participant.

The CDR3 has 13 amino acids, counting the end cysteine and phenylalanine. The kept DNA is CDR3 alone, 39 bases in frame from the first base. Relative to germline, V is 7 bases shorter and J is 1 base shorter, with 11 bases between their ends. The CDR1 and CDR2 encoded by the germline V gene are SGHRS and YFSETQ. Participants in the prospective study were aged roughly 18 to 100 years, lived in 20 to 30 United States geographic areas, and enrolled through a virtual design. To assign participants to cohorts, the prospective study relied on clinical history that participants themselves reported in a screening survey and a study questionnaire. ImmuneRACE Cohort 3 recovered participants were defined by two consecutive negative NP/OP PCR tests, healthcare professional clearance, or symptom resolution. In the prospective study, whole blood, serum and a nasopharyngeal or oropharyngeal swab were collected from each participant by mobile phlebotomists. Over a roughly 2-month period, participants in the prospective study had the option of providing additional blood draws and questionnaires. Before DNA extraction, blood samples from the prospective study were shipped at room temperature or frozen.

About this clone itself: It lacks a known antigen. No per-base quality is available; no much larger clone lies one base away.

TCRbeta CDR3 regions were amplified from genomic DNA using the immunoSEQ Assay, a bias-controlled multiplex PCR. The authors' pipeline ran thus. Nucleated cell counts per sample were estimated from amplification of reference gene primers within the assay. Sequence reads were collapsed and filtered to measure the absolute abundance of every unique TCRbeta CDR3 rearrangement. For each sample, productive Simpson clonality was calculated as the square root of Simpson's diversity index over productive rearrangements. The clones in this table, taken by TCRdb from immuneACCESS, are in-frame only. Not every clone is retained; where verified, under half of the shortfall comes from an unresolved V gene, and the cause of the rest is unknown. That table is the source of V, J and clone size, and D and trimming were worked out from the DNA. For this sample there are under 200,000 clones; 80% to 85% appear just once. 13% of the sample rests with the top ten.

Sequenced material: PBMCs or T cells enriched from blood (not recorded which). The V and J segments used are TRBV5-1 and TRBJ1-1, with no D gene named confidently. The clonotype comes from a woman aged 60-75 years who had recovered from COVID-19. The bases read TGCGCCAGCCGGGAGTGGTCGAACACTGAAGCTTTCTTT. It translates as CASREWSNTEAFF.